This T cell receptor (beta chain) was identified during a study of CXCR3-negative and CXCR3-positive naive CD8 T cells. Looking at the study overall: TRB reads totalled about 140 million, about 1.5 +/- 0.3 million per library.

Notes on the study in general: Relative to memory CD8+ cells, whose diversity was much lower, both naive subsets had comparably high diversity. In naive cells, CXCR3-negative and CXCR3-positive subsets had similar TRBV-TRBJ usage; memory cells differed.

Every subset of CD8+ T cells was sorted in triplicate at fewer than 350,000 cells each. Details on this clonotype: What it recognizes is unknown.

All TRB cDNA libraries came from 5' RACE performed with UMI labels. TCRdb reprocessed the 5' RACE reads and keeps a single row for each CDR3 protein, giving no DNA. Here the sample table reports around 50,000 distinct CDR3 sequences. This CDR3 is built from 15 residues. The sequence was collected from a human donor in good health. Some clones in this sample may be carry-over from other donors' samples. Sequencing input: memory CD8+ T cells from blood. The chain recombines TRBV12-3 or TRBV12-4 with TRBJ2-3; TCRdb lists TRBD1, though no DNA is available to test this call. CDR3: CASSPRSLGADTQYF.